One and the same sample provided the 30 T cell receptor beta chains below, sequenced in a study of esophageal squamous cell carcinoma under preoperative chemotherapy (dated by TCRdb to 2016 to 2018). Reading the label with the study, this specimen's time point is: before preoperative PTX-NDP chemotherapy. Libraries were made using PCR. The sequencer listed for this sample is HiSeq X Ten. Clones were called with MiXCR by TCRdb after fastp trimmed the public reads at Q25, and only in-frame beta chains were retained. Rows merge per CDR3 protein into single entries with the most common DNA and genes. In all, the sample holds roughly 15,000 distinct CDR3 sequences, and roughly 60% of those were seen once. 45% to 55% of the sample goes to the ten largest clones. The sample was acquired from a patient given preoperative chemotherapy. The receptor source for this set is a human donor with esophageal squamous cell carcinoma. The donor label of this sample is uncertain.

V usage is TRBV6-1 and J usage is TRBJ1-6; D is undetermined. Germline V gene sequence: CDR1 MNHNS, CDR2 SASEGT. V lost 1 base to trimming and J lost 4 bases, with 8 bases between them. The CDR3 sequence is 15 residues long. In nucleotides, the CDR3 is TGTGCCAGCAGTGAAGACGAAGCGTATAATTCACCCCTCCACTTT. Its protein product is CASSEDEAYNSPLHF.

V and J are TRBV9 and TRBJ2-4; 8 bases map to TRBD2. CDR3 length: 17 amino acids. After removal of 0 bases from V and 8 bases from J, the junction contained 13 bases not matched to a gene. Germline CDR1 reads SGDLS; CDR2 reads YYNGEE. In DNA form, the CDR3 reads TGTGCCAGCAGCGTAGACCCGAACGAGCGGGGGAGGGACATTCAGTACTTC. It encodes CASSVDPNERGRDIQYF.

V is TRBV6-1 and J is TRBJ1-2, with no clear D. The CDR3 length is 13 residues. Trimming took off 1 base at V and 8 bases at J, with 11 bases between the two ends. From germline, CDR1 is MNHNS and CDR2 SASEGT. The CDR3 loop reads CASSEVGKKGYTF. The CDR3 DNA sequence: TGTGCCAGCAGTGAAGTAGGGAAAAAAGGCTACACCTTC.

Notes on this clonotype: Germline is not matched at one junction end, which may reflect a read error. V is TRBV7-2 and J is TRBJ2-3, with no clear D. CDR1 and CDR2 (germline): SGHTA, FQGNSA. This CDR3 has 13 amino acids. The CDR3 loop reads CANEVVSTDAQYF. Written as DNA, the CDR3 is TGTGCCAACGAGGTTGTGAGCACAGATGCGCAGTATTTT.

This clonotype ranks as medium-sized. The genes are TRBV7-6 and TRBJ2-1, with TRBD2 matching over 13 bases. TRBJ2-7 matches the DNA end more closely, so the J call is doubtful. Looked up from germline, CDR1 is SGHVS and CDR2 is FNYEAQ. The CDR3 contains 19 residues. CDR3 amino acids: CASSPRTSGSLSSYNEQYF. The CDR3 DNA sequence: TGTGCCAGCAGCCCTCGGACTAGCGGGAGTCTAAGCTCCTACAATGAGCAGTACTTC.

The table lists this clonotype with a count of one. The V call is TRBV5-1, the J call TRBJ2-3; D gene ambiguous. Germline CDR1 reads SGHRS; CDR2 reads YFSETQ. V lost 4 bases, J lost 2 bases, and 8 bases lay in between. The CDR3 runs to 13 residues. CDR3 residues: CASSPLTTDTQYF. CDR3 DNA: TGCGCCAGCAGCCCCTTAACCACAGATACGCAGTATTTT.

The rearrangement joins TRBV6-1 to TRBJ2-4; 7 positions match TRBD1. Gene TRBJ2-3 matches the end of the DNA better, so the J call may be wrong. Germline CDR1 reads MNHNS; CDR2 reads SASEGT. The CDR3 covers 16 residues. CDR3: CASSRNQGDGEDIQYF. Here the CDR3 DNA reads TGTGCCAGCAGTCGCAACCAGGGGGACGGGGAAGACATTCAGTATTTT.

Of note for this clonotype: The junction departs from germline at one end; a sequencing error may be responsible. The chain couples TRBV6-1 to TRBJ2-4; TRBD2 agrees at 8 bases. The CDR3 spans 14 residues. CDR1 is MNHNS, CDR2 SASEGT, per germline. The CDR3 loop reads CGSAGRGDTDIQYF. The CDR3 DNA reads TGTGGCAGCGCGGGGCGGGGGGACACAGACATTCAGTATTTC.

With respect to this clonotype: The germline gene is not matched at one end of the junction; a read error may be the cause. The chain has TRBV6-1 and TRBJ2-3; D call uncertain. The germline V gene encodes CDR1 MNHNS and CDR2 SASEGT. The CDR3 has 14 residues. The CDR3 sequence is CASLQALNTGTQFF. The DNA of the CDR3 is TGTGCGAGCCTCCAGGCACTCAACACCGGTACGCAGTTTTTT.

The gene calls are TRBV6-1 and TRBJ2-2; D tentatively fits TRBD1 or TRBD2 (5 bases each). The J call may be wrong; the DNA end is better matched by TRBJ2-3. Germline V CDR1 and CDR2: MNHNS, SASEGT. The CDR3 totals 15 residues. For the CDR3, the DNA is TGTGCCAGCAGATCTAGGGGTGGGAACACCGGGGAGCAGTATTTT. This codes for CASRSRGGNTGEQYF.

This chain links TRBV11-2 with TRBJ2-3; 7 bases line up with TRBD2. CDR3 length: 12 residues. Looked up from germline, CDR1 is SGHAT and CDR2 is FQNNGV. V was clipped by 11 bases and J by 6 bases; unmatched bases: 8. The CDR3 coding sequence is TGTGCCGAACGGGGGGAGGGTGATACGCAGTATTTT. Translation: CAERGEGDTQYF.

This chain joins TRBV12-3 or TRBV12-4 and TRBJ2-1; 8 nucleotides agree with TRBD1. The CDR3 runs 17 residues. Unmatched junction bases numbered 6, after V lost 1 base and J lost 1 base. In nucleotides, the CDR3 is TGTGCCAGCAGTTTAGTACAGGGGGTGGTATCCTACAATGAGCAGTTCTTC. Translated: CASSLVQGVVSYNEQFF.

The table lists this clonotype with a count of one. The chain links TRBV6-5 to TRBJ2-3, with 8 bases that match TRBD2. Per the germline V gene, CDR1 is MNHEY and CDR2 is SVGAGI. CDR3 length equals 17 residues. The junction had 9 bases not matched to a gene; V was cut back by 1 base and J by 3 bases. The DNA of the CDR3 is TGTGCCAGCAGTTACTTTGCACCCAGCGGGAGTACAGATACGCAGTATTTT. It specifies CASSYFAPSGSTDTQYF.

The chain has TRBV11-3 and TRBJ2-1; D gene ambiguous. The J call may be incorrect, as the DNA end agrees better with TRBJ2-5. This CDR3 is built from 16 residues. CDR1 and CDR2 from the germline V gene are SGHNT and YENEEA. The CDR3 protein is CASSLERSGTRETQYF. The CDR3 coding sequence is TGTGCCAGCAGCTTAGAACGGAGTGGTACCAGAGAGACCCAGTACTTC.

The rearrangement uses TRBV6-1 and TRBJ2-3, with a weak D call TRBD2 (6 bases). Trimming left V 3 bases short and J 2 bases short, with 9 bases between. Germline lookup yields CDR1 MNHNS and CDR2 SASEGT. The CDR3 loop spans 14 amino acids. The CDR3 loop reads CASSEWGDTDTQYF. Written as DNA, the CDR3 is TGTGCCAGCAGTGAGTGGGGGGACACAGATACGCAGTATTTT.

V and J are TRBV6-1 and TRBJ2-1; 10 bases fit TRBD2. TRBJ2-7 explains the end of the DNA better; the J call may be wrong. Per germline, CDR1 MNHNS and CDR2 SASEGT. The CDR3 is 14 amino acids. The CDR3 region is CASSESLAGDEQYF. In DNA form, the CDR3 reads TGTGCCAGCAGTGAAAGCCTAGCGGGAGACGAGCAGTACTTC.

The sample holds many counts of this clonotype. The rearrangement links TRBV6-1 to TRBJ1-4; a possible D gene is TRBD1 (5 bases). Trimming stripped 6 bases from V and 1 base from J, with 12 bases between. The CDR3 sequence is 15 residues long. The germline CDR1 and CDR2 sequences are MNHNS and SASEGT. CDR3 amino acids: CASSLNGGTNEKLFF. CDR3 coding DNA: TGTGCCAGCAGCCTAAACGGGGGAACTAATGAAAAACTGTTTTTT.

This clonotype appeared once. J is TRBJ2-3 and V is TRBV7-8; TRBD2 agrees at 12 bases. The germline V gene has CDR1 SGHVS and CDR2 FQNEAQ. Trimming cost V 5 bases and J 3 bases; bases outside gene matches: 6. This CDR3 comprises 16 residues. This CDR3 reads CASSKRTSGTTDTQYF. The DNA of the CDR3 is TGTGCCAGCAGCAAAAGGACTAGCGGGACGACAGATACGCAGTATTTT.

This clonotype was seen a handful of times. The chain recombines TRBV10-1 with TRBJ2-1; D might be TRBD1 (7 bases). V was shortened by 3 bases and J by 3 bases, with 12 bases between the two germline ends. Germline V lookup: CDR1 WNHNN, CDR2 SYGVQD (reference sequence). The CDR3 consists of 15 residues. CDR3 in DNA: TGCGCCAGCAGTGATGTCAGGGGGGTCTACAATGAGCAGTTCTTC. Translating gives CASSDVRGVYNEQFF.

For this clonotype: As the CDR3 is not closed by the conserved phenylalanine or tryptophan, this likely results from a read error. The DNA is omitted, as the CDR3 cannot be located on it reliably, and the CDR3 follows TCRdb's listing. This chain connects TRBV6-1 to TRBJ1-3. The CDR3 is made up of 8 amino acids, end residues included. Germline loops: CDR1 MNHNS, CDR2 SASEGT. CDR3 in amino acids: CASSPGTS.

Only a few counts were recorded for this clonotype. The rearrangement links TRBV7-2 to TRBJ2-1; 11 bases agree with TRBD1. The DNA end is more similar to TRBJ2-7, so the J call may be wrong. This CDR3 region has 15 residues. Germline CDR1 reads SGHTA; CDR2 reads FQGNSA. This CDR3 reads CASSSGTGGFYEQYF. The CDR3 DNA is TGTGCCAGCAGCTCCGGGACAGGGGGTTTCTATGAGCAGTACTTC.

This chain uses TRBV6-8 with TRBJ2-1, with D possibly matching TRBD2 (7 bases). The DNA end is more similar to TRBJ2-4, so the J call may be wrong. Germline CDR1 is MNHGY and CDR2 is SAAAGT. The CDR3 spans 15 residues. The CDR3 reads CASSPGRGRKDTQYF. The CDR3, as DNA: TGTGCCAGCAGTCCGGGGCGGGGGCGGAAAGACACTCAGTACTTC.

Note on this clonotype: Its ends do not fully match the called genes, so a read error is possible. The V gene is TRBV11-2, the J gene TRBJ2-4; tentatively, D is TRBD2 (7 bases). From germline, CDR1 is SGHAT and CDR2 FQNNGV. This CDR3 has 14 amino acids. DNA for the CDR3: TGTGCCAGCACCTGGGGGGGGGGGCAAGGTACTCAGTACTTT. It translates to CASTWGGGQGTQYF. Full variable domain (missing parts from reference TRBV11-2 and TRBJ2-4): EAGVAQSPRYKIIEKRQSVAFWCNPISGHATLYWYQQILGQGPKLLIQFQNNGVVDDSQLPKDRFSAERLKGVDSTLKIQPAKLEDSAVYLCASTWGGGQGTQYFGAGTRLSVL.

The chain employs TRBV11-3 and TRBJ2-3, with TRBD2 matching 7 bases. The DNA matches TRBJ2-7 better at its end, which makes the J call doubtful. The CDR3 spans 15 residues. Germline V gene lookup returns CDR1 SGHNT and CDR2 YENEEA. CDR3 sequence (DNA): TGTGCCAGGGGGTTAGGGGCTAGCGGCCCAGATACGCAGTACTTC. Translating it yields CARGLGASGPDTQYF.

The chain's CDR3 is CASSPRGLKDTQYF. The CDR3 DNA is TGTGCCAGCAGCCCAAGGGGACTCAAAGATACGCAGTATTTT. The V and J genes are TRBV7-2 and TRBJ2-3, with D perhaps matching TRBD2 (6 bases). This CDR3 has 14 residues. Trimming shortened V by 5 bases and J by 5 bases, and 14 bases separated the two germline ends. CDR1 SGHTA and CDR2 FQGNSA come from the germline V gene.

The rearrangement links TRBV6-4 to TRBJ2-3; 13 nucleotides match TRBD2. The germline gives CDR1 MRHNA, CDR2 SNTAGT. The trim removed 6 bases at V and 1 base at J, leaving 1 base unmatched. The CDR3 is made up of 15 amino acids. For the CDR3, the DNA is TGTGCCAGCAGCGGACTAGCGGGGGGCACAGATACGCAGTATTTT. Translated: CASSGLAGGTDTQYF.

This clonotype appeared a single time. This may be a read error, as it is one base from a much larger clone. V usage is TRBV12-5 and J usage is TRBJ2-5, with D unresolved. This CDR3 is built from 15 residues. V lost 6 bases and J 11 bases, leaving 25 bases between the germline ends. Germline V gives CDR1 LGHNT, CDR2 FRNRAP. CDR3 residues: CASGAPFSIYNEQYF. In nucleotides, the CDR3 is TGTGCTAGTGGGGCTCCCTTTTCTATCTACAATGAGCAGTACTTC.

This clonotype rates as medium-sized. The chain combines TRBV6-1 with TRBJ2-1, with D unclear. This CDR3 is 15 amino acids long. In germline, CDR1 is MNHNS, CDR2 SASEGT. V shed 6 bases and J shed 0 bases, with 12 bases lying between them. The CDR3 sequence: CASRETKSSYNEQFF. Written as DNA, the CDR3 is TGTGCCAGCAGGGAGACAAAGAGCTCCTACAATGAGCAGTTCTTC.

A word on this clonotype: One junction end does not reproduce the germline sequence, and a read error may be involved. The gene calls are TRBV6-1 and TRBJ2-4, with 7 bases matching TRBD2. The CDR3 consists of 14 residues. CDR1 and CDR2 (germline): MNHNS, SASEGT. This chain's CDR3 is CAGAGVGAKNTQYF. The CDR3 region has the DNA TGTGCCGGCGCGGGGGTGGGAGCCAAAAACACTCAGTACTTT.

This clonotype was found once. One end of the junction varies from germline; a read error may be responsible. The V call is TRBV10-3, the J call TRBJ2-6; D is possibly TRBD2 (5 bases). The CDR3 is 12 residues long. Germline CDR1 and CDR2: ENHRY and SYGVKD. The CDR3 bases are TGTGCCAACGTGAGGGTCGCAGATGAGCAGTTTTTC. Translating it yields CANVRVADEQFF.